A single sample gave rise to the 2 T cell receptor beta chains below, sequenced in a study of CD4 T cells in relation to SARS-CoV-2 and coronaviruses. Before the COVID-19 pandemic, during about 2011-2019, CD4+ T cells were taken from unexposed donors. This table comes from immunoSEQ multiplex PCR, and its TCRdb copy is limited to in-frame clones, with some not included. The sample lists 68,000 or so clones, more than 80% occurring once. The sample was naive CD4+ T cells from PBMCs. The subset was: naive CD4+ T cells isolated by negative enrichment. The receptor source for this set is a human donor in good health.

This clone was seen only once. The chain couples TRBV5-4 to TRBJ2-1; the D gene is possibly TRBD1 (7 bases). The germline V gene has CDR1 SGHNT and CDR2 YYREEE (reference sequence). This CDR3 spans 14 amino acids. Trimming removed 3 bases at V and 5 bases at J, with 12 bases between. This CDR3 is CASSSEGAHNEQFF. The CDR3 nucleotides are TGTGCCAGCAGCTCGGAGGGGGCCCACAATGAGCAGTTCTTC.

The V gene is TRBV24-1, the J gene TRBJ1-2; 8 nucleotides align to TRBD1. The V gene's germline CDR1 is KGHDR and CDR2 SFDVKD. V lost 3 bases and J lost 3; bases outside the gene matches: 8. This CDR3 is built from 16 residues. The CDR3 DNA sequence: TGTGCCACCAGTGATCGCGGACAGGGTTCGCACTATGGCTACACCTTC. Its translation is CATSDRGQGSHYGYTF.